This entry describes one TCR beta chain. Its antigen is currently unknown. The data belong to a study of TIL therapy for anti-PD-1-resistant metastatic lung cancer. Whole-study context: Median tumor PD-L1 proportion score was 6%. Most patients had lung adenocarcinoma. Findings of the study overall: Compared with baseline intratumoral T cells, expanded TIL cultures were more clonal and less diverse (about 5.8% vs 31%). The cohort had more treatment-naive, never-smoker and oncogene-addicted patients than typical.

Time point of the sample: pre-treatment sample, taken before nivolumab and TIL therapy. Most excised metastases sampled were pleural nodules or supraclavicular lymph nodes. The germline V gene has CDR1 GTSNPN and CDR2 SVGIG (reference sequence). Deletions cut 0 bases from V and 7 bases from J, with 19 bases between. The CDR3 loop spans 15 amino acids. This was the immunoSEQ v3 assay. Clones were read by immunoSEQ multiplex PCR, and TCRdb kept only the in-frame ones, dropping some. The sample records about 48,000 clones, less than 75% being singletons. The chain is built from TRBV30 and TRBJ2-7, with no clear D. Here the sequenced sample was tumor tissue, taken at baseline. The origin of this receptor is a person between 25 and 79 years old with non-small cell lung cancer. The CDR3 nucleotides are TGTGCCTGGAGTGTGACCCGGGCCGCCCTAGGGGAGCAGTACTTC. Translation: CAWSVTRAALGEQYF.